The next 11 T cell receptor beta chains were all read from a single sample in a study of CXCR3-negative and CXCR3-positive naive CD8 T cells. Whole-study results and caveats: TRB CDR3s were more hydrophobic in CXCR3-positive than in CXCR3-negative naive cells.

No antigen has been assigned to these receptors. Researchers prepared the TRB cDNA libraries using 5' RACE with UMI labels. Following a re-call of the 5' RACE reads, TCRdb has one entry per CDR3 protein and lacks DNA. The specimen's table records about 150,000 distinct CDR3 sequences. Sequenced material: naive CXCR3+ CD8+ T cells from blood. Described subset: CD45RO-CCR7+CD27+CD95- naive CD8+ T cells expressing CXCR3 (TNR3+). These receptor sequences come from a human donor in good health. Some clones in this sample may be carry-over from other donors' samples.

The chain uses TRBV12-3 or TRBV12-4 and TRBJ1-2. The length of the CDR3 is 16 residues. CDR3 residues: CASSLAAARNSYGYTF.

The chain links TRBV6-4 to TRBJ2-1; the D gene TCRdb calls, TRBD2, cannot be checked with no DNA. CDR1 and CDR2 (germline): MRHNA, SNTAGT. This CDR3 has 15 amino acids. CDR3 residues: CATTILRDNYNEQFF.

V is TRBV7-9 and J is TRBJ2-3. CDR3 length equals 15 residues. In germline, CDR1 is SEHNR, CDR2 FQNEAQ (reference sequence). The CDR3 loop is CASSLGLSGTDTQYF.

The chain links TRBV19 to TRBJ2-4; the TCRdb D gene call, TRBD1, has no DNA to confirm it. The CDR3 length is 14 residues. From germline, CDR1 is LNHDA and CDR2 SQIVND (reference sequence). The CDR3: CASSSRDKRDIQYF.

V and J are TRBV27 and TRBJ1-6; TCRdb picks TRBD1, but there is no DNA to check that call. The CDR3 consists of 14 residues. Germline CDR1 and CDR2: MNHEY and SMNVEV (reference sequence). The CDR3 region is CASGFQGVGSPLHF.

This chain joins TRBV14 and TRBJ2-5; TCRdb names TRBD2, which stays unverified in the absence of DNA. The CDR3 has 16 residues. Per the germline V gene, CDR1 is SGHDN and CDR2 is FVKESK. CDR3: CASSQWRLAGQETQYF.

CDR3 region: CASSSGGGVETQYF. The chain uses TRBV11-3 and TRBJ2-5; TCRdb indicates TRBD1, and absent DNA this call remains unverified. CDR1 and CDR2 from the germline V gene are SGHNT and YENEEA. The length of the CDR3 is 14 residues.

This chain links TRBV7-3 with TRBJ1-6; the TRBD1 assignment by TCRdb is unverifiable without DNA. Germline lookup yields CDR1 SGHTA and CDR2 FQGTGA. This CDR3 is 15 amino acids long. The CDR3 here is CASSLLSDGNSPLHF.

This rearrangement joins TRBV21-1 to TRBJ1-1; TCRdb selects TRBD1, and the lack of DNA leaves this call unchecked. TRBV21-1 is deemed a pseudogene. The CDR3 extends over 13 amino acids. CDR3 region: CAISGQSNTEAFF.

This chain links TRBV19 with TRBJ2-4; TCRdb names TRBD2, which stays unverified in the absence of DNA. Per the germline V gene, CDR1 is LNHDA and CDR2 is SQIVND (reference sequence). The CDR3 is 14 residues long. The CDR3 loop reads CASSSEGAKNIQYF.

The chain carries TRBV3-1 and TRBJ2-7; TCRdb's D gene call, TRBD1, goes unchecked for lack of DNA. Per the germline V gene, CDR1 is LGHDT and CDR2 is YNNKEL (reference sequence). The CDR3 spans 17 residues. The CDR3 region is CASSQEVPGTGFYEQYF.